The following is a T cell receptor beta chain sequence with its context. Germline V CDR1 and CDR2: SGHRS, YFSETQ. The CDR3 is 14 amino acids. V lost 1 base, J lost 4 bases, and 11 bases lay in between. The data derive from a study of control samples from healthy donors and cancer patients. Clones were sequenced by immunoSEQ multiplex PCR, and TCRdb holds only the in-frame ones, with some missing. The sample carries 150,000 to 200,000 clones, around 95% recorded once. V usage is TRBV5-1 and J usage is TRBJ2-5, with D possibly matching TRBD1 (5 bases). The sample consisted of blood. The clonotype was recovered from a woman between 40 and 50 years old in good health. The CDR3 region has the DNA TGCGCCAGCAGCTTGTTGGCAGGGATAGAGACCCAGTACTTC. Translation: CASSLLAGIETQYF.